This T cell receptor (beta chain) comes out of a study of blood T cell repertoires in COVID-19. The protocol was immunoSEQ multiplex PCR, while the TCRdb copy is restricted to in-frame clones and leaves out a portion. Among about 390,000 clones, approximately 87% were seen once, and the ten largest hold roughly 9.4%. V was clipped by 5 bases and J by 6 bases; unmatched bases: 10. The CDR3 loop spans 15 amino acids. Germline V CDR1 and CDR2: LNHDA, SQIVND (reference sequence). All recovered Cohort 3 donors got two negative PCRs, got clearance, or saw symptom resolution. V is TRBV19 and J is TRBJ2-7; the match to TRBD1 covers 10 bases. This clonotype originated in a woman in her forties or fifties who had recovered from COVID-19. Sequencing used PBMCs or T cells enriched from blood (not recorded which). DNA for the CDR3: TGTGCCAGTAGTTCGAGAGGGGACAGGGGATCCGAGCAGTACTTC. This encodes CASSSRGDRGSEQYF.